This record covers a single TCR beta chain. Germline V lookup: CDR1 SQVTM, CDR2 ANQGSEA. After removal of 6 bases from V and 7 bases from J, the junction contained 12 bases not matched to a gene. This CDR3 has 15 residues. These data originate in a study of blood T cell repertoires in COVID-19. Original processing notes: Amplification of reference gene primers was used by the study to estimate nucleated cell counts. Produced via immunoSEQ multiplex PCR; TCRdb's table is partial and in-frame only. From that table come the V and J calls and clone size; the DNA was used to work out D and trimming. In the table there are 88,000 or so clones, around 79% of which are singletons.

The specimen sequenced was peripheral blood. The receptor comes from a human donor in a cohort sampled during active COVID-19. The gene calls are TRBV29-1 and TRBJ2-1; TRBD1 matches 10 bases. The CDR3 protein is CSVALSGTGVNEQFF. The CDR3 DNA is TGCAGCGTAGCCCTTTCCGGGACAGGGGTAAATGAGCAGTTCTTC.